This is a list of T cell receptor beta chains from one sample in a study of T cell clones after liver transplantation. The table came from immunoSEQ multiplex PCR; TCRdb's copy has only in-frame clones and leaves some out. The table includes about 6,900 clones, 70% detected once. Sequences were derived from CD8+ T cells from blood, sampled before liver transplant. The receptors were gathered from a human donor who received a liver transplant. Each CDR3 is given with its conserved first and last residue. D genes are given only for firm matches. Only some rows state a clone size, as once, few, many or a class for expanded clones.

j_gene: TRBJ1-2
d_gene: -
abundance: -
v_gene: TRBV4-2
CDR3nt: TGTGCCAGCAGCCAACCTATGGGCTACACCTTC
CDR3aa: CASSQPMGYTF

j_gene: TRBJ1-4
d_gene: TRBD1
abundance: -
v_gene: TRBV2
CDR3nt: TGTGCCAGCAGGGAGAAATTGGACAGGGCGGCAAGCTTCGGATCACTGTTTTTT
CDR3aa: CASREKLDRAASFGSLFF

j_gene: TRBJ1-3
d_gene: -
abundance: few
v_gene: TRBV28
CDR3nt: TGTGCCAGCAGTTTACCGGGACTCTCGATCGCCATATATTTT
CDR3aa: CASSLPGLSIAIYF

j_gene: TRBJ2-7
d_gene: -
abundance: -
v_gene: TRBV19
CDR3nt: TGTGCCAGTTCCGAGGGGGGGCGGGACGAGCAGTACTTC
CDR3aa: CASSEGGRDEQYF

j_gene: TRBJ2-1
d_gene: -
abundance: -
v_gene: TRBV27
CDR3nt: TGTGCCAGCAGTTTACTGGGCAATGAGCAGTTCTTC
CDR3aa: CASSLLGNEQFF

j_gene: TRBJ2-1
d_gene: TRBD2
abundance: -
v_gene: TRBV19
CDR3nt: TGTGCCAGTAGTATAGCGGGGGGGTCTTACAATGAGCAGTTCTTC
CDR3aa: CASSIAGGSYNEQFF

j_gene: TRBJ1-2
d_gene: -
abundance: -
v_gene: TRBV6-5
CDR3nt: TGTGCCAGCAGTTTAAGAGCTAACTATGGCTACACCTTC
CDR3aa: CASSLRANYGYTF

j_gene: TRBJ2-5
d_gene: -
abundance: -
v_gene: TRBV6-6
CDR3nt: TGTGCCAGCAGTCTTGCGGGACGGCAAGAGACCCAGTACTTC
CDR3aa: CASSLAGRQETQYF

j_gene: TRBJ2-1
d_gene: -
abundance: -
v_gene: TRBV7-9
CDR3nt: TGTGCCAGCAGCCGCGAGGGGGTTTACAATGAGCAGTTCTTC
CDR3aa: CASSREGVYNEQFF

j_gene: TRBJ2-4
d_gene: -
abundance: -
v_gene: TRBV30
CDR3nt: TGTGCCTGGGCCTCGGAGGACAGCCGAGCCTCCGTAGCCAAAAACATTCAGTACTTC
CDR3aa: CAWASEDSRASVAKNIQYF

j_gene: TRBJ2-1
d_gene: TRBD1
abundance: -
v_gene: TRBV16
CDR3nt: TGTGCCAGCAGCCGGGCAGGGGGCGGGGATGAGCAGTTCTTC
CDR3aa: CASSRAGGGDEQFF

j_gene: TRBJ2-3
d_gene: -
abundance: -
v_gene: TRBV10-1
CDR3nt: TGCGCCAGCAGTGAGTCTATTCGAAGGCGGGAACTCACAGATACGCAGTATTTT
CDR3aa: CASSESIRRRELTDTQYF

j_gene: TRBJ2-3
d_gene: -
abundance: -
v_gene: TRBV6-9
CDR3nt: TGTGCCAGCAGTTACTCTGGGAGCAGGGACCTAGATACGCAGTATTTT
CDR3aa: CASSYSGSRDLDTQYF

j_gene: TRBJ2-5
d_gene: -
abundance: large
v_gene: TRBV11-3
CDR3nt: TGTGCCAGCAGCCCCCAGAGTTTCGAAGAGACCCAGTACTTC
CDR3aa: CASSPQSFEETQYF

j_gene: TRBJ1-6
d_gene: -
abundance: -
v_gene: TRBV27
CDR3nt: TGTGCCAGCAGTTCCTCCCGGGTTAACAATTCACCCCTCCACTTT
CDR3aa: CASSSSRVNNSPLHF

j_gene: TRBJ2-7
d_gene: TRBD1
abundance: once
v_gene: TRBV13
CDR3nt: TGTGCCAGCAGTGAAGCAGGGACAGGGTCCTACGAGCAGTACTTC
CDR3aa: CASSEAGTGSYEQYF

j_gene: TRBJ1-4
d_gene: -
abundance: few
v_gene: TRBV19
CDR3nt: TGTGCCAGTAGTATTTGGTCGGACTCCCACAATGAAAAACTGTTTTTT
CDR3aa: CASSIWSDSHNEKLFF

j_gene: TRBJ2-5
d_gene: -
abundance: few
v_gene: TRBV7-6
CDR3nt: TGTGCCAGCAGCTCCTGGGCGAAAGAGACCCAGTACTTC
CDR3aa: CASSSWAKETQYF